The 16 T cell receptor beta chains below all came from one sample that was sequenced in a study of blood T cell repertoires in COVID-19. Measured with immunoSEQ multiplex PCR; TCRdb has only the in-frame clones, and not every one. The profile covers some 290,000 clones, with 90% appearing a single time and under 1.1% taken by the ten largest. Input material: peripheral blood. Source of these receptors: a woman in her forties with COVID-19, enrolled during active disease.

The V call is TRBV23-1, the J call TRBJ2-7, with TRBD1 identical over 9 bases. TRBV23-1 is assigned to the ORF class and has an uncertain function. Losses at the gene ends were 0 bases for V and 5 bases for J; bases not matched to a gene: 5. The CDR3 runs 15 residues. The chain's CDR3 is CASSQSGTGKDEQYF. DNA for the CDR3: TGCGCCAGCAGTCAATCGGGGACAGGGAAGGACGAGCAGTACTTC.

V usage is TRBV11-2 and J usage is TRBJ2-7; 9 nucleotides align to TRBD2. CDR3 length: 17 residues. V dropped 6 bases and J dropped 5; count of bases not matched to a gene: 17. Germline V lookup: CDR1 SGHAT, CDR2 FQNNGV. The CDR3 spells CASRLTSSGKGRNEQYF. Here the CDR3 DNA reads TGTGCCAGCAGATTAACATCTAGCGGGAAAGGTAGGAACGAGCAGTACTTC. Full variable domain (remainder filled in from reference TRBV11-2 and TRBJ2-7): EAGVAQSPRYKIIEKRQSVAFWCNPISGHATLYWYQQILGQGPKLLIQFQNNGVVDDSQLPKDRFSAERLKGVDSTLKIQPAKLEDSAVYLCASRLTSSGKGRNEQYFGPGTRLTVT.

The CDR3 coding sequence is TGTGCCAGCAGTTTAAACGGCCAGGGGGCCGATGGCTACACCTTC. As protein: CASSLNGQGADGYTF. The chain joins TRBV28 to TRBJ1-2, with 8 bases identical to TRBD1. The CDR3 consists of 15 residues. From germline, CDR1 is MDHEN and CDR2 SYDVKM. V lost 2 bases and J lost 6; bases outside the gene matches: 8.

The chain is built from TRBV28 and TRBJ2-2, with 9 bases matching TRBD1. The trim removed 7 bases at V and 5 bases at J, leaving 11 bases unmatched. Germline values: CDR1 MDHEN, CDR2 SYDVKM. The CDR3 is 16 amino acids. Here the CDR3 DNA reads TGTGCCAGCACAAGGACAGGGGCCCAAACAACCGGGGAGCTGTTTTTT. Amino acids: CASTRTGAQTTGELFF.

The V and J genes are TRBV5-6 and TRBJ2-1, with a possible D match to TRBD2 (6 bases). The CDR3 runs 15 residues. Deletions cut 2 bases from V and 1 base from J, with 10 bases between. The V gene's germline CDR1 is SGHDT and CDR2 YYEEEE. In DNA form, the CDR3 reads TGTGCCAGCAGCTTCGGGAGCCCTTCCTACAATGAGCAGTTCTTC. This encodes CASSFGSPSYNEQFF. Full variable domain (missing parts from reference TRBV5-6 and TRBJ2-1): DAGVTQSPTHLIKTRGQQVTLRCSPKSGHDTVSWYQQALGQGPQFIFQYYEEEERQRGNFPDRFSGHQFPNYSSELNVNALLLGDSALYLCASSFGSPSYNEQFFGPGTRLTVL.

The rearrangement joins TRBV19 to TRBJ1-2, with 7 bases fitting TRBD1. This CDR3 is built from 14 residues. The germline CDR1 and CDR2 sequences are LNHDA and SQIVND (reference sequence). Unmatched junction bases numbered 4, after V lost 4 bases and J lost 2 bases. In nucleotides, the CDR3 is TGTGCCAGTAGTAAGGGACAGCAGAACTATGGCTACACCTTC. Translated: CASSKGQQNYGYTF.

The J gene is TRBJ2-7, the V gene TRBV5-5; 8 nucleotides match TRBD1. Germline lookup yields CDR1 SGHKS and CDR2 YYEKEE (reference sequence). CDR3 length equals 13 residues. V trimming: 4 bases; J trimming: 2 bases; junction bases outside the gene matches: 2. CDR3 in DNA: TGTGCCAGCAGCCCACAGGGGGCCTACGAGCAGTACTTC. Translating gives CASSPQGAYEQYF.

The rearrangement joins TRBV20-1 to TRBJ2-7; D gene uncertain. Gene TRBJ2-5 matches the end of the DNA better, so the J call may be wrong. The CDR3 length is 11 residues. Germline V gene data show CDR1 as DFQATT and CDR2 as SNEGSKA (reference sequence). CDR3: CSASKGETQYF. The CDR3, as DNA: TGCAGTGCCTCGAAGGGAGAGACCCAGTACTTC.

The CDR3 DNA is TGTGCCAGCAGCCCCGACGGGGTCCAATTGAACACTGAAGCTTTCTTT. Amino acid sequence: CASSPDGVQLNTEAFF. The chain carries TRBV7-2 and TRBJ1-1; no reliable D call. The length of the CDR3 is 16 residues. Germline-derived CDR1 and CDR2 are SGHTA and FQGNSA. V lost 5 bases, J lost 0 bases, and 16 bases lay in between.

This chain links TRBV11-2 with TRBJ2-2, with 12 bases matching TRBD2. Germline lookup yields CDR1 SGHAT and CDR2 FQNNGV. V lost 4 bases to trimming and J lost 7 bases; unmatched junction nucleotides: 7. The CDR3 is 16 residues long. The CDR3: CASSSRLAGAGGELFF. The CDR3 nucleotides are TGTGCCAGCAGCTCCCGACTAGCGGGAGCGGGCGGGGAGCTGTTTTTT.

This chain links TRBV7-3 with TRBJ2-2, with TRBD1 identical over 9 bases. The length of the CDR3 is 16 residues. From germline, CDR1 is SGHTA and CDR2 FQGTGA. Trimming at V came to 5 bases and at J to 4 bases, leaving 8 bases not matched to a gene. DNA of the CDR3: TGTGCCAGCAGCCTGACAGGGGGATCGACCACCGGGGAGCTGTTTTTT. Its protein product is CASSLTGGSTTGELFF.

In this sample, this clone turned up once. This chain links TRBV6-2 or TRBV6-3 with TRBJ1-1; 7 nucleotides align to TRBD1. Germline values: CDR1 MNHEY, CDR2 SVGEGT. The CDR3 covers 15 residues. Trimming removed 5 bases from V and 4 bases from J; junction bases left unmatched: 10. The CDR3 DNA sequence: TGTGCCAGCAGTACCTACAGGGGCTGGGGCACTGAAGCTTTCTTT. Protein product: CASSTYRGWGTEAFF.

The rearrangement uses TRBV3-1 (or the pseudogene TRBV3-2) and TRBJ2-5; possible D gene TRBD1, 5 bases. Germline assignment: CDR1 LGHDT and CDR2 YNNKEL (reference sequence). The CDR3 is 17 residues long. V gave up 0 bases and J gave up 0 bases, with 14 bases separating them. CDR3 residues: CASSQDPRTQYQETQYF. The CDR3 region has the DNA TGTGCCAGCAGCCAAGATCCCAGGACACAGTACCAAGAGACCCAGTACTTC.

The genes are TRBV5-8 and TRBJ2-7, with a weak D call TRBD2 (5 bases). V was pared by 4 bases and J by 5 bases, with 13 bases between. This CDR3 contains 13 residues. Germline CDR1 is SGHTS and CDR2 is YDEGEE. The CDR3 region has the DNA TGTGCCAGCAGCAAGGGAGTCCTCCACGAGCAGTACTTC. Translated, it gives CASSKGVLHEQYF.

The V gene is TRBV7-8, the J gene TRBJ2-7, with 14 bases aligning to TRBD2. The CDR3 covers 16 residues. CDR1 is SGHVS, CDR2 FQNEAQ, per germline. Trimming cost V 1 base and J 4 bases; bases outside gene matches: 3. CDR3 sequence: CASSLGGLAGEYEQYF. The CDR3 DNA sequence: TGTGCCAGCAGCTTAGGGGGACTAGCGGGAGAGTACGAGCAGTACTTC. Full variable domain (outside the CDR3, taken from reference TRBV7-8 and TRBJ2-7): GAGVSQSPRYKVAKRGQDVALRCDPISGHVSLFWYQQALGQGPEFLTYFQNEAQLDKSGLPSDRFFAERPEGSVSTLKIQRTQQEDSAVYLCASSLGGLAGEYEQYFGPGTRLTVT.

The CDR3 spells CASSPGTGITEAFF. In DNA, the CDR3 is TGCGCCAGCAGCCCAGGGACAGGGATCACTGAAGCTTTCTTT. V is TRBV5-1 and J is TRBJ1-1, with 9 bases that match TRBD1. Germline CDR1 and CDR2: SGHRS and YFSETQ. J was trimmed by 4 bases and V by 4 bases; bases with no gene match: 5. The CDR3 consists of 14 residues.